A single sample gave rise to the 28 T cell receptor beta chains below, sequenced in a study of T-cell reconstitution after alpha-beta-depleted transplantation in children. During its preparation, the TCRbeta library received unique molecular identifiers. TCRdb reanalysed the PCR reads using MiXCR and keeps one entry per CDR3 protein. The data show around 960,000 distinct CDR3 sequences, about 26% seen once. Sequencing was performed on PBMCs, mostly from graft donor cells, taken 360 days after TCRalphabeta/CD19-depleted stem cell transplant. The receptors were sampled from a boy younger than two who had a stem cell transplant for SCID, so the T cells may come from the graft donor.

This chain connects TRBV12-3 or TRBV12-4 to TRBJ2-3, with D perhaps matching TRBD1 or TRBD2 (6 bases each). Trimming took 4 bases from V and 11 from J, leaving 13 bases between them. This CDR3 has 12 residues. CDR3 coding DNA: TGTGCCAGCAGTTCGGACGGGGGCCAGCAGTATTTT. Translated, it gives CASSSDGGQQYF.

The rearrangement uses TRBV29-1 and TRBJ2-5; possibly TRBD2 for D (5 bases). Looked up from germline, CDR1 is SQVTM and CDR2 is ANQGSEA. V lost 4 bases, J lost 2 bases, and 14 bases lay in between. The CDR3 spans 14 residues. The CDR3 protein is CSVARSGLQETQYF. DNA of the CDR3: TGCAGCGTTGCCAGATCAGGACTGCAAGAGACCCAGTACTTC.

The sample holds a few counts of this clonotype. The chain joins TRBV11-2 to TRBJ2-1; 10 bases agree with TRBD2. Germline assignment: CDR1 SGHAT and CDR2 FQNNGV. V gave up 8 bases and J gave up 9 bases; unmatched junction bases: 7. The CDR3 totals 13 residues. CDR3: CASGERGGGEQFF. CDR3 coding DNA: TGTGCCAGCGGAGAGCGGGGGGGCGGTGAGCAGTTCTTC.

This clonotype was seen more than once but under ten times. DNA for the CDR3: TGTGCCAGCAGCCCCAACCGAGGGACCCAGTACTTC. Its protein product is CASSPNRGTQYF. This chain joins TRBV7-2 and TRBJ2-5; no reliable D call. CDR1 and CDR2 (germline): SGHTA, FQGNSA. The length of the CDR3 is 12 residues. Trimming left V 5 bases short and J 7 bases short, with 11 bases between.

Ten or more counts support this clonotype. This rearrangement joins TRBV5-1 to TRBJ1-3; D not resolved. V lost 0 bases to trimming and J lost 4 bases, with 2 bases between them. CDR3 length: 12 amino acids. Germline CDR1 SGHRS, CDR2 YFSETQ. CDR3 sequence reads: CASSLEGNTIYF. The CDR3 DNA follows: TGCGCCAGCAGCTTGGAGGGAAACACCATATATTTT.

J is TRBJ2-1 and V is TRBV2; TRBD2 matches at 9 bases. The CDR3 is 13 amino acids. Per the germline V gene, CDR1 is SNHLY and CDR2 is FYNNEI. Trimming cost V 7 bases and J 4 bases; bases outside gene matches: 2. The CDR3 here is CASKGLAYNEQFF. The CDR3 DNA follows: TGTGCCAGCAAGGGACTAGCATACAATGAGCAGTTCTTC.

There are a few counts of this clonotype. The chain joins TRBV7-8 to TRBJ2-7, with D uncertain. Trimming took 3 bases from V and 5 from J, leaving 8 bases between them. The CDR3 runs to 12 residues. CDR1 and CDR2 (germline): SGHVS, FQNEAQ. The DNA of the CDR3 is TGTGCCAGCAGCTTCACGGTCCACGAGCAGTACTTC. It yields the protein CASSFTVHEQYF.

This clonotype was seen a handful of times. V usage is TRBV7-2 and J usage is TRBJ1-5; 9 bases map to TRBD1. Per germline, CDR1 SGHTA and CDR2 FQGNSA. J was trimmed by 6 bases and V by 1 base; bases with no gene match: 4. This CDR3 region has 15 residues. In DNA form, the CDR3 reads TGTGCCAGCAGCTTAGACAGGGGGCTAAGTCAGCCCCAGCATTTT. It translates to CASSLDRGLSQPQHF.

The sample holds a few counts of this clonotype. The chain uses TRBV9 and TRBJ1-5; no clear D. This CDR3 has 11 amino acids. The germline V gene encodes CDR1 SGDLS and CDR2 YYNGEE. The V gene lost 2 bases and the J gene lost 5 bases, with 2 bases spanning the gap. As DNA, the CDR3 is TGTGCCAGCAGCGTTTATCAGCCCCAGCATTTT. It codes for CASSVYQPQHF.

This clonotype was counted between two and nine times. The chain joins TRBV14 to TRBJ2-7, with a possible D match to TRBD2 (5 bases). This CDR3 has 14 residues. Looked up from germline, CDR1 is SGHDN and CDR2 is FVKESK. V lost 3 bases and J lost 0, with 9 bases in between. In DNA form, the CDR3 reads TGTGCCAGCAGCCAGGGAGCTTTCTCCTACGAGCAGTACTTC. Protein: CASSQGAFSYEQYF.

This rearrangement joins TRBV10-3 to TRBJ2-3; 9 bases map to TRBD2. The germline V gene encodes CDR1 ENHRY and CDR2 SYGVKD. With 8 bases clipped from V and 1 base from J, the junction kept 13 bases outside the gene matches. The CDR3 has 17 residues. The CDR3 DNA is TGTGCCATCGCCCGGGGGCTAGCGGGGACACGCACAGATACGCAGTATTTT. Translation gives CAIARGLAGTRTDTQYF.

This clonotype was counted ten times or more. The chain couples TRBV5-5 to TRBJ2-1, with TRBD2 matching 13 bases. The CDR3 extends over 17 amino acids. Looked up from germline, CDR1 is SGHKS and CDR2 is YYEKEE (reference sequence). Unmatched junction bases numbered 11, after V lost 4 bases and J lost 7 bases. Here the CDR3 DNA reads TGTGCCAGCAGCGTGCGACTAGCGGGGGGCCTGACGAATGAGCAGTTCTTC. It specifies CASSVRLAGGLTNEQFF.

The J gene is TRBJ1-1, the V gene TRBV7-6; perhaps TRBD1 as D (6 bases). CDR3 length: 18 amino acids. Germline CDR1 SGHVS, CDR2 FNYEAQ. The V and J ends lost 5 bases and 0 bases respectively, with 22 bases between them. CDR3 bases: TGTGCCAGCAGCAGAGTCGGGGGAGGGGGAATAATGAACACTGAAGCTTTCTTT. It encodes CASSRVGGGGIMNTEAFF. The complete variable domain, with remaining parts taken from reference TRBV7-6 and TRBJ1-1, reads GAGVSQSPRYKVTKRGQDVALRCDPISGHVSLYWYRQALGQGPEFLTYFNYEAQQDKSGLPNDRFSAERPEGSISTLTIQRTEQRDSAMYRCASSRVGGGGIMNTEAFFGQGTRLTVV.

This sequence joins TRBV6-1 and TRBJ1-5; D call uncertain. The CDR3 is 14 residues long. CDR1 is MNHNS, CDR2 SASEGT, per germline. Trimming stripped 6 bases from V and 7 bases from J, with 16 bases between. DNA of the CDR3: TGTGCCAGCAGCCCCAGCGGTCGCCGGCAGCCCCAGCATTTT. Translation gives CASSPSGRRQPQHF.

The DNA of the CDR3 is TGTGCCAGCTTCGGCCCCGAAACAGGGACCATCCAAGAGACCCAGTACTTC. Translated, it gives CASFGPETGTIQETQYF. The V call is TRBV13, the J call TRBJ2-5; maybe TRBD1 (6 bases). CDR1 PRHDT and CDR2 FYEKMQ come from the germline V gene (reference sequence). This CDR3 comprises 17 residues. Trimming stripped 8 bases from V and 1 base from J, with 23 bases between.

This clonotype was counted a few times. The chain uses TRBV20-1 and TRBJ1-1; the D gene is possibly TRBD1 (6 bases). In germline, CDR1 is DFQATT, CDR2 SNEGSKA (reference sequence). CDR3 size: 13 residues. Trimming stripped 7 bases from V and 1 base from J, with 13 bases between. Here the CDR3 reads CSVQGTKNTEAFF. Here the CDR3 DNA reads TGCAGTGTACAGGGCACGAAGAACACTGAAGCTTTCTTT.

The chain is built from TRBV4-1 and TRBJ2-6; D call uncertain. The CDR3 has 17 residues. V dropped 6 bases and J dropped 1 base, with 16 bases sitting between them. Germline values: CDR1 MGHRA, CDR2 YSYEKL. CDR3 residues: CASRGLLSLSGANVLTF. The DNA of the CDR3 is TGCGCCAGCAGAGGCCTCCTTTCCCTATCTGGGGCCAACGTCCTGACTTTC.

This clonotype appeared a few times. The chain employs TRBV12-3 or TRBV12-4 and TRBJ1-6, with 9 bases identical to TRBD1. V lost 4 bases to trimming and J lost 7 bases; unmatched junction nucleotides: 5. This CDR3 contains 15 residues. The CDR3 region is CASSSRTGANSPLHF. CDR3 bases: TGTGCCAGCAGTTCCCGGACAGGGGCGAATTCACCCCTCCACTTT.

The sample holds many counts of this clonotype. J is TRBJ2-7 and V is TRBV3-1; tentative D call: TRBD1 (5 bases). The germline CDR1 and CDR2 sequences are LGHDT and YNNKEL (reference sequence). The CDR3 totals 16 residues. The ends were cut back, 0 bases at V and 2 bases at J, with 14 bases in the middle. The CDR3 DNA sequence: TGTGCCAGCAGCCAAGACCCCAACAGGCTAACCTACGAGCAGTACTTC. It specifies CASSQDPNRLTYEQYF.

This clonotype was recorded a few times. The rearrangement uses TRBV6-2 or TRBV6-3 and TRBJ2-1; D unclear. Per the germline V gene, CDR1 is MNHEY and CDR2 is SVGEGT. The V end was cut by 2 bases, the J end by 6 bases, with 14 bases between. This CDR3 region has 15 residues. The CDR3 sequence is CASSYEPKQANEQFF. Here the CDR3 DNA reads TGTGCCAGCAGTTACGAGCCCAAGCAGGCCAATGAGCAGTTCTTC.

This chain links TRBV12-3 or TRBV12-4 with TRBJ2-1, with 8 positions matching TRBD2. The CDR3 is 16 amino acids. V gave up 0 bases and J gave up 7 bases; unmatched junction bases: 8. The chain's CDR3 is CASSLAVLAGKNEQFF. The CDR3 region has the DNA TGTGCCAGCAGTTTAGCCGTCCTAGCGGGTAAGAATGAGCAGTTCTTC.

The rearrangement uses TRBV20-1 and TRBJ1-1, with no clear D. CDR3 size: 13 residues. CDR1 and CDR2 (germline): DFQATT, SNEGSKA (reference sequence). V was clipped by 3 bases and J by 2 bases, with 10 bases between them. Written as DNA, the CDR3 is TGCAGTGCTAGCATCGATCGCAACACTGAAGCTTTCTTT. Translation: CSASIDRNTEAFF.

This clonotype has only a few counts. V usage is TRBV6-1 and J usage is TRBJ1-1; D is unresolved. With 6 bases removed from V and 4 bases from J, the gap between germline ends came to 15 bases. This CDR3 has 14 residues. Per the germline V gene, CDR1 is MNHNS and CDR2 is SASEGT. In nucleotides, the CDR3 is TGTGCCAGCAGAGACGGGTACACAATCACTGAAGCTTTCTTT. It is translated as CASRDGYTITEAFF.

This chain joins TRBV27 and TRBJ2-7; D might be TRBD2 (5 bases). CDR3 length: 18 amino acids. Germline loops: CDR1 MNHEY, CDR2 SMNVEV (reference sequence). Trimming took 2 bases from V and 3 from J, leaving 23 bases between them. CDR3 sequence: CASSLTRRLMNRDYEQYF. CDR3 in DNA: TGTGCCAGCAGTTTAACACGTCGATTAATGAATCGGGACTACGAGCAGTACTTC.

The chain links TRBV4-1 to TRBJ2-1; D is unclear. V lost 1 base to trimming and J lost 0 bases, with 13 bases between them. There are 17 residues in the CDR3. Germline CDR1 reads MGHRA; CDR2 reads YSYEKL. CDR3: CASSQVSAANSYNEQFF. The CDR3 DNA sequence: TGCGCCAGCAGCCAAGTCTCGGCGGCGAACTCCTACAATGAGCAGTTCTTC.

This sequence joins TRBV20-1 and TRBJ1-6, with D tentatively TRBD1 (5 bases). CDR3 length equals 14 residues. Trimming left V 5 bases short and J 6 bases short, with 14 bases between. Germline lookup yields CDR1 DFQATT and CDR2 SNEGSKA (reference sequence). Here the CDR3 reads CSAGQGTLNSPLHF. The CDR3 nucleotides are TGCAGTGCTGGTCAGGGAACCCTTAATTCACCCCTCCACTTT.

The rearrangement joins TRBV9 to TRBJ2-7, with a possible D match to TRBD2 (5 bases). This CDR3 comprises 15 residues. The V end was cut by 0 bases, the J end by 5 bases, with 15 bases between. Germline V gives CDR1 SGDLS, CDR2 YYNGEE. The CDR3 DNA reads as TGTGCCAGCAGCGTAGCCGGGGATTTAAGGGACGAGCAGTACTTC. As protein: CASSVAGDLRDEQYF.

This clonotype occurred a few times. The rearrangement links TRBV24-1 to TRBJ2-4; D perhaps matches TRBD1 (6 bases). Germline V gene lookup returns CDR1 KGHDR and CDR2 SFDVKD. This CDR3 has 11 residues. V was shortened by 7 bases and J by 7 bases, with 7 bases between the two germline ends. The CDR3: CATRQGNIQYF. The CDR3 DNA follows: TGTGCCACCAGGCAGGGGAACATTCAGTACTTC.